Listed below are T cell receptor beta chains from one sample, sequenced in a study of CD8 T cells in ankylosing spondylitis. A single record per CDR3 protein comes from TCRdb applying MiXCR to the 5' RACE reads. This sample has some 37,000 distinct CDR3 sequences, with approximately 17% found just once. Specimen: blood. The receptors here all came from a male donor with ankylosing spondylitis or in good health (not recorded which). Both conserved end residues are part of each CDR3. The D gene is left open where the match is weak. A clone size is listed for some rows: how often the clone was seen (once, few, many), or a class if it is expanded.

d_call	clone_size	j_call	v_call	cdr3_nt	cdr3_aa
TRBD2	few	TRBJ2-7	TRBV15	TGTGCCACCAGCGGACTAACTAGCGGGAGTAGGTACGAGCAGTACTTC	CATSGLTSGSRYEQYF
NA	NA	TRBJ2-7	TRBV15	TGTGCCACCATGTCCCCCTACGAGCAGTACTTC	CATMSPYEQYF
TRBD1	few	TRBJ2-2	TRBV5-1	TGCGCCAGCAGCCGGACCCCTCCCGGGACAGGGTTTGGACCCGGGGAGCTGTTTTTT	CASSRTPPGTGFGPGELFF
NA	NA	TRBJ2-5	TRBV5-1	TGCGCCAGCAGCTTAGGGGTCCAAGAGACCCAGTACTTC	CASSLGVQETQYF
NA	few	TRBJ1-4	TRBV14	TGTGCCAGCAGCCAAGCGGGGTACAATGAAAAACTGTTTTTT	CASSQAGYNEKLFF
NA	few	TRBJ2-2	TRBV4-3	TGCGCCAGCAGCCAACGAGTACAGGGAGCGAACACCGGGGAGCTGTTTTTT	CASSQRVQGANTGELFF
NA	NA	TRBJ2-6	TRBV12-3/TRBV12-4	TGTGCCAGCAGTCCGGGGCTATCGGGGGCCAACGTCCTGACTTTC	CASSPGLSGANVLTF
TRBD1	NA	TRBJ2-1	TRBV6-5	TGTGCCAGCAGTTACGGGACAGGGGGCGATGAGCAGTTCTTC	CASSYGTGGDEQFF
NA	many	TRBJ2-5	TRBV7-8	TGTGCCAGCAGCTTAGAGTACCAAGAGACCCAGTACTTC	CASSLEYQETQYF
TRBD1	few	TRBJ1-4	TRBV12-3/TRBV12-4	TGTGCCAGCAGTCCGGGACAGGGAAATGAAAAACTGTTTTTT	CASSPGQGNEKLFF
NA	NA	TRBJ2-7	TRBV5-1	TGCGCCAGCAGCCCCATACAGGGAAACGAGCAGTACTTC	CASSPIQGNEQYF
NA	NA	TRBJ2-5	TRBV4-1	TGCGCCAGCAGCCAAGTAGTCGGGATGGAGACCCAGTACTTC	CASSQVVGMETQYF
NA	few	TRBJ2-1	TRBV5-1	TGCGCCAGCAGAACGACAGGCTTACCCTACAATGAGCAGTTCTTC	CASRTTGLPYNEQFF
NA	NA	TRBJ1-5	TRBV12-3/TRBV12-4	TGTGCCAGCACCTCTCAAGGGCAGGGTAGTCAGCCCCAGCATTTT	CASTSQGQGSQPQHF
NA	NA	TRBJ1-1	TRBV12-3/TRBV12-4	TGTGCCAGCAGTTTAATCAGGGGCACTGAAGCTTTCTTT	CASSLIRGTEAFF
NA	NA	TRBJ1-2	TRBV6-1	TGTGCCAGCTCCGGGACTCTGGACGGCTACACCTTC	CASSGTLDGYTF
NA	many	TRBJ2-6	TRBV20-1	TGCAGTGCTAGAGAAGGGGCCAACGTCCTGACTTTC	CSAREGANVLTF
TRBD1	few	TRBJ2-3	TRBV5-1	TGCGCCAGCAGCCCTCGGGACAGGGGCACAGATACGCAGTATTTT	CASSPRDRGTDTQYF
NA	few	TRBJ2-3	TRBV28	TGTGCCAGCAGTTTGGTGACAACCACAGATACGCAGTATTTT	CASSLVTTTDTQYF
NA	few	TRBJ1-1	TRBV5-1	TGCGCCAGCAGCCGTCGTGGGATGAACACTGAAGCTTTCTTT	CASSRRGMNTEAFF
NA	many	TRBJ2-1	TRBV5-1	TGCGCCAGCAGCCCCCAACCGCAGTACAATGAGCAGTTCTTC	CASSPQPQYNEQFF
NA	many	TRBJ1-1	TRBV29-1	TGCAGCGCCACGACAGGCGGAGACACTGAAGCTTTCTTT	CSATTGGDTEAFF
TRBD2	NA	TRBJ2-2	TRBV5-1	TGCGCCAGCAGCTTGTTCGGGGGGGACACCGGGGAGCTGTTTTTT	CASSLFGGDTGELFF
NA	NA	TRBJ2-3	TRBV20-1	TGCAGTGCTAGTTGGGGGACAAAATATTCCACAGATACGCAGTATTTT	CSASWGTKYSTDTQYF
NA	NA	TRBJ2-1	TRBV27	TGTGCCAGCAGTTTAAATAACGTGTACAATGAGCAGTTCTTC	CASSLNNVYNEQFF
TRBD1	NA	TRBJ2-2	TRBV28	TGTGCCAGCAGTTTATTGGACAGGGGGTCCGGGGAGCTGTTTTTT	CASSLLDRGSGELFF
TRBD2	NA	TRBJ2-1	TRBV9	TGTGCCAGCAGCGTAGGACTAGCGGGAGACCATGAGCAGTTCTTC	CASSVGLAGDHEQFF
TRBD2	few	TRBJ2-2	TRBV5-1	TGCGCCAGCAGCTGGGCGGGGGAAGACACCGGGGAGCTGTTTTTT	CASSWAGEDTGELFF
NA	NA	TRBJ1-1	TRBV27	TGTGCCAGCACTATGGGGGGAGGGGACACTGAAGCTTTCTTT	CASTMGGGDTEAFF